Following are 12 T cell receptor beta chains from one sample sequenced in a study of shared clonotypes between healthy human individuals. Here immunoSEQ multiplex PCR was the method, and the copy in TCRdb shows in-frame clones only, minus some. This sample has about 480,000 clones, with over 75% found just once. What was sequenced was PBMCs. These receptors were taken from a woman aged 35 to 49 in good health. Some clones in this sample may be carry-over from other donors' samples.

This chain links TRBV5-4 with TRBJ2-2; 8 positions agree with TRBD2. V was clipped by 3 bases and J by 4 bases; unmatched bases: 8. Germline CDR1 is SGHNT and CDR2 is YYREEE (reference sequence). The CDR3 loop spans 16 amino acids. The CDR3 here is CASSSRREGGTGELFF. CDR3 DNA sequence: TGTGCCAGCAGCTCCAGACGGGAGGGCGGCACCGGGGAGCTGTTTTTT.

This chain links TRBV30 with TRBJ2-3; 10 bases align to TRBD2. In germline, CDR1 is GTSNPN, CDR2 SVGIG (reference sequence). Trimming removed 1 base from V and 6 bases from J; junction bases left unmatched: 4. There are 14 residues in the CDR3. The CDR3 DNA is TGTGCCTGGAGTGACGGACTAGCGGTTGATACGCAGTATTTT. Its protein is CAWSDGLAVDTQYF. Supplemented by reference TRBV30 and TRBJ2-3, the full variable domain reads SQTIHQWPATLVQPVGSPLSLECTVEGTSNPNLYWYRQAAGRGLQLLFYSVGIGQISSEVPQNLSASRPQDRQFILSSKKLLLSDSGFYLCAWSDGLAVDTQYFGPGTRLTVL.

The chain employs TRBV7-3 and TRBJ2-7; the match to TRBD2 covers 8 bases. V lost 0 bases and J lost 2; bases outside the gene matches: 3. The CDR3 runs 15 residues. Germline-derived CDR1 and CDR2 are SGHTA and FQGTGA. DNA of the CDR3: TGTGCCAGCAGCTTAACAGCGGGAGAAGCCTACGAGCAGTACTTC. Its protein product is CASSLTAGEAYEQYF.

J is TRBJ2-1 and V is TRBV6-6; D is ambiguous. Trimming removed 5 bases at V and 10 bases at J, with 12 bases between. Looked up from germline, CDR1 is MNHNY and CDR2 is SVGAGI (reference sequence). The CDR3 runs to 12 residues. The CDR3 reads CASSAPEAEQFF. DNA for the CDR3: TGTGCCAGCAGTGCACCTGAGGCAGAGCAGTTCTTC.

The rearrangement joins TRBV4-2 to TRBJ2-5; the D gene is possibly TRBD2 (6 bases). Per the germline V gene, CDR1 is LGHNA and CDR2 is YNFKEQ. This CDR3 spans 16 amino acids. The V end lost 0 bases, the J end lost 5 bases, and 16 bases lay between the germline ends. CDR3 nucleotides: TGTGCCAGCAGCCAAGATCGGTCGGGAGTGCGGGAGACCCAGTACTTC. Amino acids: CASSQDRSGVRETQYF.

The rearrangement uses TRBV29-1 and TRBJ2-3; 7 nucleotides match TRBD1. J gave up 1 base and V 4 bases, and 5 bases lay outside the gene matches. Per the germline V gene, CDR1 is SQVTM and CDR2 is ANQGSEA. The CDR3 sequence is 14 residues long. CDR3 loop: CSVARDSGTDTQYF. In DNA form, the CDR3 reads TGCAGCGTTGCCCGGGACAGCGGCACAGATACGCAGTATTTT.

CDR3 in DNA: TGTGCCAGCGGGATTAGACCCTGGGAAGCTTTCTTT. Its translation is CASGIRPWEAFF. The chain joins TRBV2 to TRBJ1-1, with D unclear. Germline V CDR1 and CDR2: SNHLY, FYNNEI. CDR3 length: 12 residues. V dropped 8 bases and J dropped 8 bases, with 15 bases sitting between them.

This clone was detected once. The chain joins TRBV27 to TRBJ1-1; tentative D call: TRBD1 (6 bases). The CDR3 totals 13 residues. In germline, CDR1 is MNHEY, CDR2 SMNVEV (reference sequence). Trimming removed 6 bases from V and 5 bases from J, with 13 bases in between. CDR3: CASRVGGATEAFF. DNA of the CDR3: TGTGCCAGCAGGGTGGGGGGGGCAACTGAAGCTTTCTTT.

This sequence joins TRBV30 and TRBJ2-7; D is unresolved. Per the germline V gene, CDR1 is GTSNPN and CDR2 is SVGIG (reference sequence). CDR3 length: 12 residues. Between the trimmed V and J ends, which lost 2 bases and 1 base, there was a span of 6 bases. The CDR3 bases are TGTGCCTGGAGTTGGCAGTCCTACGAGCAGTACTTC. This translates into CAWSWQSYEQYF.

V usage is TRBV14 and J usage is TRBJ1-5; D unresolved. Germline V CDR1 and CDR2: SGHDN, FVKESK. V lost 2 bases, J lost 5 bases, and 10 bases lay in between. This CDR3 comprises 14 residues. The CDR3 loop reads CASSQSSSDQPQHF. For the CDR3, the DNA is TGTGCCAGCAGCCAAAGCAGTAGTGATCAGCCCCAGCATTTT. The full variable domain, its missing parts supplied by reference TRBV14 and TRBJ1-5, is EAGVTQFPSHSVIEKGQTVTLRCDPISGHDNLYWYRRVMGKEIKFLLHFVKESKQDESGMPNNRFLAERTGGTYSTLKVQPAELEDSGVYFCASSQSSSDQPQHFGDGTRLSIL.

The rearrangement joins TRBV18 to TRBJ2-1, with 12 bases aligning to TRBD2. The germline V gene encodes CDR1 KGHSH and CDR2 LQKENI. Trimming cost V 4 bases and J 4 bases; bases outside gene matches: 8. This CDR3 has 17 residues. The CDR3 DNA is TGTGCCAGCTCACTGGTGACTAGCGGGAGTTTTTACAATGAGCAGTTCTTC. This codes for CASSLVTSGSFYNEQFF.

With regard to this clone: This is likely an artifact of a read error, given a far larger clone one base away. The chain links TRBV5-6 to TRBJ2-6; 8 bases fit TRBD1. This CDR3 has 19 amino acids. The J segment lost 0 bases and the V segment lost 0 bases, leaving 8 bases of the junction unmatched. CDR1 and CDR2 from the germline V gene are SGHDT and YYEEEE. CDR3 sequence (DNA): TGTGCCAGCAGCTTGGCCGACAGGGGTTTGGTCTCTGGGGCCAACGTCCTGACTTTC. The encoded protein is CASSLADRGLVSGANVLTF.